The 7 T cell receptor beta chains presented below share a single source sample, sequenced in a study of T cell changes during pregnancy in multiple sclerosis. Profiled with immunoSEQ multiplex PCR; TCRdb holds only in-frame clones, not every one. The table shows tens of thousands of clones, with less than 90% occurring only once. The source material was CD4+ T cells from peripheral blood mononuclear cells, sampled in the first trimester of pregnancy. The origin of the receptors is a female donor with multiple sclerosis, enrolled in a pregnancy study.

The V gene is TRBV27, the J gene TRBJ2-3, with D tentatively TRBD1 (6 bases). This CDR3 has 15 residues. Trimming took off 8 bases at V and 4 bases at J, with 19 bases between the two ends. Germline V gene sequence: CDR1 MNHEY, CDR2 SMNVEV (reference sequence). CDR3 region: CASRNRVGASDTQYF. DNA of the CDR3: TGTGCCAGCCGAAACAGGGTGGGGGCGTCAGATACGCAGTATTTT.

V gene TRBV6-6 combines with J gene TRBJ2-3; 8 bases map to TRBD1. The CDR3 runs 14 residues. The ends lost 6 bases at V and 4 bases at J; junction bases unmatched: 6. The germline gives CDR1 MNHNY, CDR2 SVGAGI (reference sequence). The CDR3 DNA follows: TGTGCCAGCAGAAAGGGACAGGCAGCAGATACGCAGTATTTT. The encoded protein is CASRKGQAADTQYF.

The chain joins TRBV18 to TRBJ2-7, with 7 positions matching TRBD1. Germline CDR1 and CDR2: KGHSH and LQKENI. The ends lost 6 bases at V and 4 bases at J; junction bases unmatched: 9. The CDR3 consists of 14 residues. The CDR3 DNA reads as TGTGCCAGCTCGTCACCGGGACAGAGGTACGAGCAGTACTTC. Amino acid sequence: CASSSPGQRYEQYF.

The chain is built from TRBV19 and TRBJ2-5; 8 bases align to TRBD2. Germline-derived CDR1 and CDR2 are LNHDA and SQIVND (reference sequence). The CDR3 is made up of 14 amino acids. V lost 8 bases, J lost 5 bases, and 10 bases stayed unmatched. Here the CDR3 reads CASGSGLELETQYF. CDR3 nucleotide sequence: TGTGCCAGTGGGTCGGGACTAGAGCTGGAGACCCAGTACTTC.

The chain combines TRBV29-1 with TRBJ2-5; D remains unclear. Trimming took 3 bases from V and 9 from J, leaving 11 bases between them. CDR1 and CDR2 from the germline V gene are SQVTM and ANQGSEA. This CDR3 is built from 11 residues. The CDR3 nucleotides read TGCAGCGTTGACTTGAATGCGGCCCAGTACTTC. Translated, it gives CSVDLNAAQYF.

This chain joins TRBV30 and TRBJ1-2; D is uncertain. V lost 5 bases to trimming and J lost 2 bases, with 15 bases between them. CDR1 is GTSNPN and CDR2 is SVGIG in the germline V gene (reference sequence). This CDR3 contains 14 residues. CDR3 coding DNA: TGTGCCTGGCGCGGCTTCTTCAAGAACTATGGCTACACCTTC. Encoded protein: CAWRGFFKNYGYTF.

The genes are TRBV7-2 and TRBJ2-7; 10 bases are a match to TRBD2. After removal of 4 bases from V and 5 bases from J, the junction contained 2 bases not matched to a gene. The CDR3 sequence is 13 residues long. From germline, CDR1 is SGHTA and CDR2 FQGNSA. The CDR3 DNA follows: TGTGCCAGCAGCTCCGGGACTAGCGACGAGCAGTACTTC. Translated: CASSSGTSDEQYF.